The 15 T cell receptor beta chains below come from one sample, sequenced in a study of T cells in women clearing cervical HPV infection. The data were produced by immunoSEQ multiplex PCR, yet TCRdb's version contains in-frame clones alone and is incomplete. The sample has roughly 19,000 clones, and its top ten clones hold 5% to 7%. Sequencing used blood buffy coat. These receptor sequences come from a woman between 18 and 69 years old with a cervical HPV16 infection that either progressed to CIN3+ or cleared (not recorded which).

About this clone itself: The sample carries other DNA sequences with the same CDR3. The CDR3 region is CASSAEGAIYF. Incomplete CDR3 DNA: TGTGCCAGCTCTGCTGAGGGTGCC. This chain connects TRBV18 to TRBJ1-3; D gene unclear. Read coverage stops 3 residues before the CDR3 terminus; the germline J gene supplies the remainder. The germline CDR1 and CDR2 sequences are KGHSH and LQKENI. This CDR3 region has 11 residues.

CDR3 DNA, as far as it was read: TGCAGTGGTATCCCGGGGGGCCCTTCAGATACG. This codes for CSGIPGGPSDT. Given in full, the CDR3 is CSGIPGGPSDTQYF. The gene calls are TRBV20-1 and TRBJ2-3, with TRBD2 as a possible D gene (7 bases). The missing CDR3 end, 3 residues past where the read stops, is filled in from the germline J gene. Germline V CDR1 and CDR2: DFQATT, SNEGSKA (reference sequence). The CDR3 has 14 amino acids. Trimming removed 7 bases from V and 4 bases from J, with 18 bases in between.

The sequenced CDR3 bases are TGTGCCAGCAGTTTTTGGTCAGGGGCGGCTGGGGCCAACGTA. Protein product: CASSFWSGAAGANV. The full CDR3 protein is CASSFWSGAAGANVLFF. The chain combines TRBV12-3 or TRBV12-4 with TRBJ1-4; D might be TRBD1 (6 bases). The read comes to an end 3 residues before the CDR3 does, leaving the germline J gene to fill in the end. The CDR3 totals 17 residues.

Partial CDR3 DNA: TGTGCCAGTAGTACCTGGGACAGGGGGCACACTGAA. Its protein is CASSTWDRGHTE. The full-length CDR3 reads as CASSTWDRGHTEAFF. The V gene is TRBV19, the J gene TRBJ1-1; 12 bases map to TRBD1. Read coverage stops 3 residues before the CDR3 terminus; the germline J gene supplies the remainder. Germline V gene data show CDR1 as LNHDA and CDR2 as SQIVND (reference sequence). There are 15 residues in the CDR3. Losses at the gene ends were 4 bases for V and 3 bases for J; bases not matched to a gene: 3.

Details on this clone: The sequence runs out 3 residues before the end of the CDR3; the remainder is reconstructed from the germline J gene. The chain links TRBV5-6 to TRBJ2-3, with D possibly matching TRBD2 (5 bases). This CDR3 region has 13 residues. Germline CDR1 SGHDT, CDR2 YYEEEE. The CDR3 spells CASSSGRGATQYF. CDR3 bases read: TGTGCCAGCAGCAGCGGACGGGGAGCGACG.

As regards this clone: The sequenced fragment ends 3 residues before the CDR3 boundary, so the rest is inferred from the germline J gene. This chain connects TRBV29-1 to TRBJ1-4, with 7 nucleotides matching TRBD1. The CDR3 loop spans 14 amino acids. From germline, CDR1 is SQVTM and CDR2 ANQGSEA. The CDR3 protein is CSVVQGSGANVLFF. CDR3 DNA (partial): TGCAGCGTTGTACAGGGGAGTGGGGCCAACGTA. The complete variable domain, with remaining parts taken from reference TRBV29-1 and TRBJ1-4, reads SAVISQKPSRDICQRGTSLTIQCQVDSQVTMMFWYRQQPGQSLTLIATANQGSEATYESGFVIDKFPISRPNLTFSTLTVSNMSPEDSSIYLCSVVQGSGANVLFFGSGTQLSVL.

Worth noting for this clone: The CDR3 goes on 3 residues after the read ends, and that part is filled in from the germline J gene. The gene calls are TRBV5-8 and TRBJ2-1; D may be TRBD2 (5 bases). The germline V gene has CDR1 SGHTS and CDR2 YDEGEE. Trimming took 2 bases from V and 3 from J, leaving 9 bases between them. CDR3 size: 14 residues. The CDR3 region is CASSLASGYNEQFF. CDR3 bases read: TGTGCCAGCAGCTTAGCCAGCGGCTACAATGAG.

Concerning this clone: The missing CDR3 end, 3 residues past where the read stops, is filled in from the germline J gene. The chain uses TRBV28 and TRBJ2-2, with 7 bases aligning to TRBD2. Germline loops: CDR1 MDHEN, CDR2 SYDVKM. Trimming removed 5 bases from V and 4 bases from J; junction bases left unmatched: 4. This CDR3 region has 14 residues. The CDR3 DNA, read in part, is TGTGCCAGCAGTCTACTAGCGAGCACCGGGGAG. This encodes CASSLLASTGE. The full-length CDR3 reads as CASSLLASTGELFF.

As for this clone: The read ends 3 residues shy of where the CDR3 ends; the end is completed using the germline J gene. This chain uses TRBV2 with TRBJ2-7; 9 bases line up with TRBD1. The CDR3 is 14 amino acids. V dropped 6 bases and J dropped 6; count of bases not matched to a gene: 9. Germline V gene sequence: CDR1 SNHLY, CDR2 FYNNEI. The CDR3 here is CASSGQGTWGEQYF. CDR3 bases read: TGTGCCAGCAGCGGACAGGGGACCTGGGGCGAG.

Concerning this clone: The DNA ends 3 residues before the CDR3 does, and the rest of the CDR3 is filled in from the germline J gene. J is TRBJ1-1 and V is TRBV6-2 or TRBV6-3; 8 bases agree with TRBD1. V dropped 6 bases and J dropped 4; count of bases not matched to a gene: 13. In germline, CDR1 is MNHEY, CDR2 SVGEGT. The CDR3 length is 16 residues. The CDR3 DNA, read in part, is TGTGCCAGCAGCGAACCCCGGCAGGGGGCCGGCACTGAA. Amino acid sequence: CASSEPRQGAGTE. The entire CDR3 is CASSEPRQGAGTEAFF.

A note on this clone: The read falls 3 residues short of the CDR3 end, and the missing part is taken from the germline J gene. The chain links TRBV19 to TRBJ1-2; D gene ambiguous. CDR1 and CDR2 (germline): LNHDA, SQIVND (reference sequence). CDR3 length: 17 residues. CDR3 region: CASSITGLQKSTDTYTF. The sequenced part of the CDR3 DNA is TGTGCCAGTAGTATAACCGGACTACAAAAAAGCACAGATACC.

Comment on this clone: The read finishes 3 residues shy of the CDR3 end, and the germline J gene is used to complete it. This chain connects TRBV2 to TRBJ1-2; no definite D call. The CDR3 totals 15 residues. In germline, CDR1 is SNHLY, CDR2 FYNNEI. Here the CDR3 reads CASSPDYRTFNDYTF. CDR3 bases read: TGTGCCAGCAGTCCCGACTACCGAACATTCAATGAC. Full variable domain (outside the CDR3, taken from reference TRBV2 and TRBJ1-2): EPEVTQTPSHQVTQMGQEVILRCVPISNHLYFYWYRQILGQKVEFLVSFYNNEISEKSEIFDDQFSVERPDGSNFTLKIRSTKLEDSAMYFCASSPDYRTFNDYTFGSGTRLTVV.

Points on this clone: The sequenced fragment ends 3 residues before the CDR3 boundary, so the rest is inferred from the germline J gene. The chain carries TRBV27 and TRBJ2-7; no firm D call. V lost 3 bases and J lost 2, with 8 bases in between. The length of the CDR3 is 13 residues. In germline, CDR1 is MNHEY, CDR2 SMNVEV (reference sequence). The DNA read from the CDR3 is TGTGCCAGCAGTTTCGCAGATACCTACGAG. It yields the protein CASSFADTYE. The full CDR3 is CASSFADTYEQYF.

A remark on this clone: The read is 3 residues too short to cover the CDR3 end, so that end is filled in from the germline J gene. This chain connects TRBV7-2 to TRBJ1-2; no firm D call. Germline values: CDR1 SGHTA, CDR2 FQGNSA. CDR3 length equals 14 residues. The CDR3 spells CASSSGVRYNDYTF. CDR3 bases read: TGTGCCAGCAGCTCCGGGGTGAGATACAATGAC.

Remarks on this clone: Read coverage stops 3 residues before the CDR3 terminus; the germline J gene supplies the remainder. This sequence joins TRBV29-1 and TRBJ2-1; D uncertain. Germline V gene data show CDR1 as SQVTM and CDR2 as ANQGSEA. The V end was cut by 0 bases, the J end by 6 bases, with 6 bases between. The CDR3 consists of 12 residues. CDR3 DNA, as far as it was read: TGCAGCGTTGAAGATCAAGCCAATGAG. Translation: CSVEDQANE. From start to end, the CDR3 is CSVEDQANEQFF.